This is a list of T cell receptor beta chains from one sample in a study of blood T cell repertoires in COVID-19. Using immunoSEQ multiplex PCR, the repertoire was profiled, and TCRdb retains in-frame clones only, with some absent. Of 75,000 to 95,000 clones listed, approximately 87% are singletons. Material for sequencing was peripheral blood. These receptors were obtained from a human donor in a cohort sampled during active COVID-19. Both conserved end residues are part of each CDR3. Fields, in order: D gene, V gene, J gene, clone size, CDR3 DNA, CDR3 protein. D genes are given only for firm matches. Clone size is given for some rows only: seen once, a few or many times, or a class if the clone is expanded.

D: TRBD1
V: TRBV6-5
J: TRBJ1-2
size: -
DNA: TGTGCCAGCAGTTACGACAGGGCCCCCTATGGCTACACCTTC
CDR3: CASSYDRAPYGYTF

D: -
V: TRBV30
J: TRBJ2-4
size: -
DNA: TGTGCCTGTTCCCCCGGGACTTTAGCCAAAAACATTCAGTACTTC
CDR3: CACSPGTLAKNIQYF

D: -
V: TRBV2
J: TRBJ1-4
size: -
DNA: TGTGCCAGCAGAACAGGGAATCACGGCAGTGAAAAACTGTTTTTT
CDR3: CASRTGNHGSEKLFF

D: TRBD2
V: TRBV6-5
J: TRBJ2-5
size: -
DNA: TGTGCCAGCACCGCACCAGCGGGAGTGGCCCAGTACTTC
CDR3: CASTAPAGVAQYF

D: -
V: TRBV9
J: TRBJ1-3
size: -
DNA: TGTGCCAGCAGCGTAGCCTACAGGGAGACTGGAAACACCATATATTTT
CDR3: CASSVAYRETGNTIYF

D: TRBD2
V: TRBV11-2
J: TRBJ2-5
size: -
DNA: TGTGCCAGCAGCTTGCTTGCGGGGGGCGGGGGAGAGACCCAGTACTTC
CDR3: CASSLLAGGGGETQYF

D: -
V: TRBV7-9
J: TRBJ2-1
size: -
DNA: TGTGCCAGCAGCTGGACTCCCAATGAGCAGTTCTTC
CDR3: CASSWTPNEQFF

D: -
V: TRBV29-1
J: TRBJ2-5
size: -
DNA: TGCAGCGTTGCCGGGCCGGGGGGCTTCCAAGAGACCCAGTACTTC
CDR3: CSVAGPGGFQETQYF

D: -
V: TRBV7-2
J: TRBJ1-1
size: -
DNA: TGTGCCAGCAGCTTAGACTTGGACAGACCCATGAACACTGAAGCTTTCTTT
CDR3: CASSLDLDRPMNTEAFF

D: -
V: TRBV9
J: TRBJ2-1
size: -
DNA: TGTGCCAGCAGCGCCACGGGTAATGAGCAGTTCTTC
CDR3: CASSATGNEQFF

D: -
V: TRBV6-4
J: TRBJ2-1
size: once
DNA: TGTGCCAGCAGTGAGAGTAGTTACAATGAGCAGTTCTTC
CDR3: CASSESSYNEQFF

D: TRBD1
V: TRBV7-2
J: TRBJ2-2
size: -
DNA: TGTGCCAGCAGCCATGGACAGGGGGAGGGGGAGCTGTTTTTT
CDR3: CASSHGQGEGELFF

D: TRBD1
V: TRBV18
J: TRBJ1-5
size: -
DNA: TGTGCCAGCTCACCACCTAGCGGGACAGGGGCGAGGCCCCAGCATTTT
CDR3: CASSPPSGTGARPQHF

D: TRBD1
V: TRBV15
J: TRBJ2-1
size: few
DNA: TGTGCCACCAGCAGAGATAACAGGGGTTTCGATGAGCAGTTCTTC
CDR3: CATSRDNRGFDEQFF

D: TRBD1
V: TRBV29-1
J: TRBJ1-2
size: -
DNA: TGCAGCGGGCTGACAGGGGGCTTTGGTGGCTACACCTTC
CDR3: CSGLTGGFGGYTF

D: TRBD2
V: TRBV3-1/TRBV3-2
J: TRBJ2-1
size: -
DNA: TGTGCCAGCAGTGAGGAGGGACTAGCCGTTGAGCAGTTCTTC
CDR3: CASSEEGLAVEQFF

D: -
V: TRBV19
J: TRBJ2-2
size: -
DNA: TGTGCCAGTAGTCCCAGGGGGAGGTCCACCGGGGAGCTGTTTTTT
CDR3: CASSPRGRSTGELFF

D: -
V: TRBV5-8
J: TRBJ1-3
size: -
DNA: TGTGCCAGCAGCTTGCAACCAGGGCGCGGAAACACCATATATTTT
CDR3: CASSLQPGRGNTIYF

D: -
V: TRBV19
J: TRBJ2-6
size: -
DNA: TGTGCCAGTAGCCACCTTAACAGGGCTGGGGCCAACGTCCTGACTTTT
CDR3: CASSHLNRAGANVLTF

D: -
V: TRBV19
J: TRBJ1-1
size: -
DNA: TGTGCCAGTAGTATAGATGACAGCACTGAAGCTTTCTTT
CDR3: CASSIDDSTEAFF

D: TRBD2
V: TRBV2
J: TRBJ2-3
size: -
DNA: TGTGCCAGCGTATTCACTGGGGCGGGAGGCACAGATACGCAGTATTTT
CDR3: CASVFTGAGGTDTQYF

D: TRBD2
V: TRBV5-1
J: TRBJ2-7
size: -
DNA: TGCGCCAGCAGCTTGGGGGAGGGGCTCGAGCAGTACTTC
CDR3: CASSLGEGLEQYF

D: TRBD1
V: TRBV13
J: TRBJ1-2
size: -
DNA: TGTGCCAGCAGCTCCGGGGACAGGGGGCGCATCACCTTC
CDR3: CASSSGDRGRITF

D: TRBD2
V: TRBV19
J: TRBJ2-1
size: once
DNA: TGTGCCAGTAGTATCGTTACTAGCGGTGCCTACAATGAGCAGTTCTTC
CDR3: CASSIVTSGAYNEQFF

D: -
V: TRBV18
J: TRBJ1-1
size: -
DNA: TGTGCCAGCTCACCACGGAGGAGCCCTGAAGCTTTCTTT
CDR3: CASSPRRSPEAFF

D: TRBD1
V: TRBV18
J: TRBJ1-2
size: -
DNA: TGTGCCAGCTCACACTCACAGGGGGGAAAGGCTTTTTATGGCTACACCTTC
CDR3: CASSHSQGGKAFYGYTF

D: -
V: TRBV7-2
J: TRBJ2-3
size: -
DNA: TGTGCCAGCAGCTTCCACCCTCAACCGCGATACGGCACAGATACGCAGTATTTT
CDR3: CASSFHPQPRYGTDTQYF

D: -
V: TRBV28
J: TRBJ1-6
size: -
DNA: TGTGCCAGCAGTTCACCCGCGGGAAATTCACCCCTCCACTTT
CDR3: CASSSPAGNSPLHF

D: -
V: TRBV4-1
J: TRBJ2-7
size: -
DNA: TGCGCCAGCAGCCCGCTTGAGGCCACAAGCTACGAGCAGTACTTC
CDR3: CASSPLEATSYEQYF

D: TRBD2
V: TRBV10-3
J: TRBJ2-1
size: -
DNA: TGTGCCACCTGGACTAGCGGGAGTAATGAGCAGTTCTTC
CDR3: CATWTSGSNEQFF

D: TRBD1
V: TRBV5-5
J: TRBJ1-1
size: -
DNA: TGTGCCAGCAGCGCAGGCCTGGGACAGCCTAGGAACACTGAAGCTTTCTTT
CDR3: CASSAGLGQPRNTEAFF

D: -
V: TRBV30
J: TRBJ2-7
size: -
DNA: TGTGCCTGGAGGGTCGCCGTAGCGTCCTACGAGCAATACTTC
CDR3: CAWRVAVASYEQYF

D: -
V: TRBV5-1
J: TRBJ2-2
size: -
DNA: TGCGCCAGCAGCTTGGGTGGGCTGTTCACCGGGGAGCTGTTTTTT
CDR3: CASSLGGLFTGELFF

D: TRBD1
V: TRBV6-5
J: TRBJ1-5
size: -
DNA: TGTGCCAGCAGCAACCAACAGGGGGATCAGCCCCAGCATTTT
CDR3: CASSNQQGDQPQHF

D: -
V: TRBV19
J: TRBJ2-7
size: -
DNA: TGTGCCAGTAAGAAGAGGCAGGGCTCCTACGAGCAGTACTTC
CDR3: CASKKRQGSYEQYF

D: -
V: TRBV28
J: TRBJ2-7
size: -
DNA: TGTGCCAGCAGTCCTTCCGGGACAAGCTTCTACGAGCAGTACTTC
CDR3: CASSPSGTSFYEQYF

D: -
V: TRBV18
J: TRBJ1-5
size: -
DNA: TGTGCCAGCTCACTACCGGGACAAATTAATCAGCCCCAGCATTTT
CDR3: CASSLPGQINQPQHF

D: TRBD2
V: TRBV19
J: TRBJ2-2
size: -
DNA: TGTGCCAGTAGTACTTCGACTAGCGGGTTGATCGGGGAGCTGTTTTTT
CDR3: CASSTSTSGLIGELFF

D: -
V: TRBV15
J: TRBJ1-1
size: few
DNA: TGTGCCACCAGCAGAGGGCGCAGGGAGAACACTGAAGCTTTCTTT
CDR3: CATSRGRRENTEAFF

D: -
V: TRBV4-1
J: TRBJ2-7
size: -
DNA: TGCGCCAGCAGCCTAGCATCACAGGGCTCCTACGAGCAGTACTTC
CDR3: CASSLASQGSYEQYF

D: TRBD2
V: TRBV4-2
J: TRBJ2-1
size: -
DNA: TGTGCCAGCAGCCGCCCCGGGACTAGCGCCTACAATGAGCAGTTCTTC
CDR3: CASSRPGTSAYNEQFF

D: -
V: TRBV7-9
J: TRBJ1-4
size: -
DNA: TGTGCCAGCAGCCTACAGGGTAATGAAAAACTGTTTTTT
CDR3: CASSLQGNEKLFF

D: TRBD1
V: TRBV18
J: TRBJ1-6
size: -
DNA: TGTGCCAGCCGTCCTGGACAGGAGCAAAATTCACCCCTCCACTTT
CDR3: CASRPGQEQNSPLHF

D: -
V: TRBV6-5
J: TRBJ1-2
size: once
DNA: TGTGCCAGCAATAATTCAGGGGATTATGGCTACACCTTC
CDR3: CASNNSGDYGYTF

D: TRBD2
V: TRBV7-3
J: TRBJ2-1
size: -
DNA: TGTGCCAGCAGCTCAGAGCGGGAAACGGATGAGCAGTTCTTC
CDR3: CASSSERETDEQFF

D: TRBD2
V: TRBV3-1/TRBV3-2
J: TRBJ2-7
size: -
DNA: TGTGCCAGCAGACACACCGCGGGAGATCAACCCTACGAGCAGTACTTC
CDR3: CASRHTAGDQPYEQYF

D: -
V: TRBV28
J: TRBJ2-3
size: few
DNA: TGTGCCAGCAGTCTCCCGAGGAATACGCAGTATTTT
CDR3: CASSLPRNTQYF

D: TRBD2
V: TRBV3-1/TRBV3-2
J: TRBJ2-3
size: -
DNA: TGTGCCAGCGATAAGTTAGCGGGAGACGGAAAAGATACGCAGTATTTT
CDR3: CASDKLAGDGKDTQYF

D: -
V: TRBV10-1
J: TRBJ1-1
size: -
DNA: TGCGCCAGCAGGGGACAAGACACTGAAGCTTTCTTT
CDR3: CASRGQDTEAFF

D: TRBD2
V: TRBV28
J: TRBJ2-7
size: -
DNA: TGTGCCAGCAGTTTATCGCTAGCGGGAGGGCCCCACGAGCAGTACTTC
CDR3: CASSLSLAGGPHEQYF

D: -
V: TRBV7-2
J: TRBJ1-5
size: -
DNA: TGTGCCAGCAGCTTAGGACACAGCCGGCCCCAGCATTTT
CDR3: CASSLGHSRPQHF